The next 20 T cell receptor beta chains were all read from a single sample in a study of T cells after yellow fever vaccination. Each CDR3 protein is one row after TCRdb ran MiXCR on the 5' RACE reads. Of 400,000 or so distinct CDR3 sequences listed, approximately 18% are singletons. The sequences come from PBMCs, collected before the yellow fever booster vaccination. The receptors originated from a man aged 18-30 years who received the YFV17D yellow fever vaccine.

In its sample, this clonotype was seen a few times. This chain joins TRBV5-1 and TRBJ2-2, with D perhaps TRBD1 (6 bases). In germline, CDR1 is SGHRS, CDR2 YFSETQ. Trimming left V 3 bases short and J 2 bases short, with 11 bases between. The CDR3 is made up of 15 amino acids. CDR3 bases: TGCGCCAGCAGCTGGTCGGGACAAAACACCGGGGAGCTGTTTTTT. Translated: CASSWSGQNTGELFF. Full variable domain (outside the CDR3, taken from reference TRBV5-1 and TRBJ2-2): KAGVTQTPRYLIKTRGQQVTLSCSPISGHRSVSWYQQTPGQGLQFLFEYFSETQRNKGNFPGRFSGRQFSNSRSEMNVSTLELGDSALYLCASSWSGQNTGELFFGEGSRLTVL.

This sequence joins TRBV11-2 and TRBJ2-5; D remains ambiguous. Germline values: CDR1 SGHAT, CDR2 FQNNGV. The CDR3 is 14 residues long. Trimming cost V 5 bases and J 5 bases, with 15 bases left between them. The CDR3 region is CASSLGWADETQYF. DNA of the CDR3: TGTGCCAGCAGCCTCGGGTGGGCAGACGAGACCCAGTACTTC.

This chain joins TRBV7-6 and TRBJ2-2; D remains unclear. V dropped 4 bases and J dropped 4 bases, with 7 bases sitting between them. The V gene's germline CDR1 is SGHVS and CDR2 FNYEAQ. The CDR3 extends over 13 amino acids. The CDR3 reads CASSSGVTGELFF. The CDR3 nucleotides read TGTGCCAGCAGCTCAGGTGTCACCGGGGAGCTGTTTTTT. The full variable domain, rest sourced from reference TRBV7-6 and TRBJ2-2, is GAGVSQSPRYKVTKRGQDVALRCDPISGHVSLYWYRQALGQGPEFLTYFNYEAQQDKSGLPNDRFSAERPEGSISTLTIQRTEQRDSAMYRCASSSGVTGELFFGEGSRLTVL.

This clonotype was observed a handful of times. This chain joins TRBV5-6 and TRBJ2-7; D unclear. V was cut by 4 bases and J by 3 bases, with 17 bases left in between. This CDR3 is built from 15 residues. Germline V lookup: CDR1 SGHDT, CDR2 YYEEEE. The CDR3 spells CASSDSLVGRYEQYF. The CDR3 region has the DNA TGTGCCAGCAGCGATTCCTTGGTGGGCCGCTACGAGCAGTACTTC.

The V call is TRBV6-1, the J call TRBJ1-5; no definite D call. This CDR3 is 13 amino acids long. Germline CDR1 and CDR2: MNHNS and SASEGT. V was cut by 6 bases and J by 6 bases, with 12 bases left in between. The CDR3 region has the DNA TGTGCCAGCAGCCAGAGGGCATCTCAGCCCCAGCATTTT. This encodes CASSQRASQPQHF.

This clonotype has just a few counts. The chain carries TRBV4-3 and TRBJ1-2; D gene ambiguous. Germline values: CDR1 LGHNA, CDR2 YSLEER. Trimming took off 0 bases at V and 4 bases at J, with 12 bases between the two ends. CDR3 size: 15 residues. The CDR3 loop reads CASSQEAKGIYGYTF. As DNA, the CDR3 is TGCGCCAGCAGCCAAGAGGCTAAGGGAATCTATGGCTACACCTTC.

J is TRBJ1-2 and V is TRBV12-3 or TRBV12-4, with TRBD1 matching over 7 bases. J was trimmed by 2 bases and V by 8 bases; bases with no gene match: 17. CDR3 length equals 17 residues. CDR3 nucleotide sequence: TGTGCCAGCGGAACCCCCCCTCCCGGGACAGCCAACTATGGCTACACCTTC. Translation gives CASGTPPPGTANYGYTF.

The V gene is TRBV21-1, the J gene TRBJ1-5; TRBD1 was called by the table and not checked on the DNA. TRBV21-1 is noted as a pseudogene. CDR3 length equals 15 residues. The CDR3 region has the DNA TGTGCCAGCATTCTAACAGGGACGGCTCAGAAGCCCCAGCATTTT. Translated, it gives CASILTGTAQKPQHF.

This clonotype appeared a few times. The genes are TRBV6-1 and TRBJ2-5; D perhaps matches TRBD2 (5 bases). Germline CDR1 reads MNHNS; CDR2 reads SASEGT. This CDR3 comprises 17 residues. With 7 bases removed from V and 2 bases from J, the gap between germline ends came to 23 bases. CDR3 sequence reads: CASTLPAGGRGQETQYF. The CDR3 DNA sequence: TGTGCCAGCACTCTCCCGGCAGGCGGCCGCGGGCAAGAGACCCAGTACTTC.

This clonotype appeared a few times. The chain combines TRBV27 with TRBJ2-1; 8 bases agree with TRBD2. This CDR3 spans 16 amino acids. V gave up 6 bases and J gave up 0 bases; unmatched junction bases: 7. Looked up from germline, CDR1 is MNHEY and CDR2 is SMNVEV (reference sequence). This chain's CDR3 is CASRFGGANSYNEQFF. For the CDR3, the DNA is TGTGCCAGCAGGTTCGGGGGGGCGAACTCCTACAATGAGCAGTTCTTC.

The rearrangement uses TRBV11-2 and TRBJ2-7, with D perhaps TRBD1 (6 bases). This CDR3 comprises 15 residues. Germline V gene data show CDR1 as SGHAT and CDR2 as FQNNGV. Trimming took off 0 bases at V and 6 bases at J, with 15 bases between the two ends. CDR3 sequence (DNA): TGTGCCAGCAGCTTAGATGATCAGGGGTTTCGCGAGCAGTACTTC. It encodes CASSLDDQGFREQYF.

This clonotype showed up just a few times. This chain links TRBV4-2 with TRBJ2-5, with 10 bases identical to TRBD2. This CDR3 has 17 residues. Germline CDR1 reads LGHNA; CDR2 reads YNFKEQ. V dropped 1 base and J dropped 4; count of bases not matched to a gene: 9. The CDR3 DNA reads as TGTGCCAGCAGCCAAGTGATAAGCGGGGGGGCAGTAGAGACCCAGTACTTC. This encodes CASSQVISGGAVETQYF.

V usage is TRBV4-3 and J usage is TRBJ2-1; 7 bases map to TRBD2. Germline V gene sequence: CDR1 LGHNA, CDR2 YSLEER. With V trimmed by 5 bases and J by 8 bases, 9 bases remained unmatched. The CDR3 length is 14 residues. This chain's CDR3 is CASSSGVRGDEQFF. CDR3 bases: TGCGCCAGCAGCTCTGGGGTCCGGGGGGATGAGCAGTTCTTC.

The CDR3 region has the DNA TGTGCCAGCAACGGGGGGTCAGATACGCAGTATTTT. Its protein product is CASNGGSDTQYF. The genes are TRBV7-2 and TRBJ2-3; 7 bases agree with TRBD2. Germline CDR1 SGHTA, CDR2 FQGNSA. V lost 7 bases, J lost 4 bases, and 2 bases stayed unmatched. The CDR3 is 12 amino acids. Looking up the rest from reference TRBV7-2 and TRBJ2-3 gives the full variable domain: GAGVSQSPSNKVTEKGKDVELRCDPISGHTALYWYRQSLGQGLEFLIYFQGNSAPDKSGLPSDRFSAERTGGSVSTLTIQRTQQEDSAVYLCASNGGSDTQYFGPGTRLTVL.

This clonotype was recorded only once. V gene TRBV6-5 combines with J gene TRBJ1-2, with a tentative D call TRBD1 (6 bases). The CDR3 consists of 14 residues. Germline values: CDR1 MNHEY, CDR2 SVGAGI. The V end lost 4 bases, the J end lost 1 base, and 10 bases lay between the germline ends. The CDR3 is CASSSRTDNYGYTF. The CDR3 region has the DNA TGTGCCAGCAGTTCCCGGACAGATAACTATGGCTACACCTTC.

This clonotype appeared a few times. The chain has TRBV29-1 and TRBJ1-2; D gene uncertain. V shed 6 bases and J shed 0 bases, with 17 bases lying between them. The length of the CDR3 is 15 residues. CDR1 and CDR2 (germline): SQVTM, ANQGSEA. The CDR3 region is CSVRPVNPANYGYTF. CDR3 DNA: TGCAGCGTCCGGCCAGTAAATCCAGCTAACTATGGCTACACCTTC.

V usage is TRBV5-5 and J usage is TRBJ2-6; possibly TRBD2 for D (6 bases). Germline lookup yields CDR1 SGHKS and CDR2 YYEKEE (reference sequence). Trimming pared 2 bases from V and 8 bases from J, leaving 14 bases between. The CDR3 totals 15 residues. DNA of the CDR3: TGTGCCAGCAGCTTAGGAGGGCTTATGTCCAACGTCCTGACTTTC. Translated, it gives CASSLGGLMSNVLTF. The whole variable domain, remainder taken from reference TRBV5-5 and TRBJ2-6, is DAGVTQSPTHLIKTRGQQVTLRCSPISGHKSVSWYQQVLGQGPQFIFQYYEKEERGRGNFPDRFSARQFPNYSSELNVNALLLGDSALYLCASSLGGLMSNVLTFGAGSRLTVL.

A few counts support this clonotype. The chain combines TRBV7-9 with TRBJ1-1, with TRBD1 matching over 7 bases. The V and J ends lost 7 bases and 1 base, in that order; junction bases with no gene match: 15. The CDR3 totals 17 residues. Per germline, CDR1 SEHNR and CDR2 FQNEAQ (reference sequence). CDR3 in DNA: TGTGCCAGCATCCTACAGGGGCGCCAATCTTCGAACACTGAAGCTTTCTTT. Translating gives CASILQGRQSSNTEAFF.

This clonotype was picked up many times. The chain employs TRBV7-6 and TRBJ2-5; no firm D call. The CDR3 covers 13 residues. The V end was cut by 0 bases, the J end by 1 base, with 3 bases between. Germline V gives CDR1 SGHVS, CDR2 FNYEAQ. The chain's CDR3 is CASSLAIQETQYF. The CDR3 nucleotides read TGTGCCAGCAGCTTAGCTATCCAAGAGACCCAGTACTTC.

The chain uses TRBV7-6 and TRBJ2-5; possibly TRBD1 for D (6 bases). There are 15 residues in the CDR3. Between the trimmed V and J ends, which lost 4 bases and 5 bases, there was a span of 17 bases. CDR1 SGHVS and CDR2 FNYEAQ come from the germline V gene. The chain's CDR3 is CASSYSTGDYETQYF. CDR3 bases: TGTGCCAGCAGCTACTCGACAGGAGACTACGAGACCCAGTACTTC. The variable domain in full, completed from reference TRBV7-6 and TRBJ2-5, reads GAGVSQSPRYKVTKRGQDVALRCDPISGHVSLYWYRQALGQGPEFLTYFNYEAQQDKSGLPNDRFSAERPEGSISTLTIQRTEQRDSAMYRCASSYSTGDYETQYFGPGTRLLVL.